What follows are 16 T cell receptor beta chains derived from one specimen sequenced in a study of identical twins. TCRdb used MiXCR to reprocess the 5' RACE reads, holding one entry per CDR3 protein. The sample consists of a few hundred thousand distinct CDR3 sequences, 18% of them appearing once. Sequencing used naive T cells sorted from blood. The receptors stem from a man aged 50 to 60 in good health.

This clonotype was observed many times. The rearrangement uses TRBV12-3 or TRBV12-4 and TRBJ1-2, with TRBD1 matching over 7 bases. The CDR3 is 11 residues long. J lost 8 bases, V lost 6 bases, and 3 bases had no gene match. CDR3 in DNA: TGTGCCAGCAGATACAGGGGCGGCTACACCTTC. Protein sequence: CASRYRGGYTF.

The gene calls are TRBV29-1 and TRBJ2-3, with 8 bases fitting TRBD2. Unmatched junction bases numbered 5, after V lost 3 bases and J lost 3 bases. This CDR3 is built from 14 residues. Germline V gives CDR1 SQVTM, CDR2 ANQGSEA. CDR3 in amino acids: CSVDTGGPTDTQYF. In nucleotides, the CDR3 is TGCAGCGTTGATACGGGAGGGCCGACAGATACGCAGTATTTT.

The V gene is TRBV7-9, the J gene TRBJ2-6; D ambiguous. CDR1 SEHNR and CDR2 FQNEAQ come from the germline V gene (reference sequence). The CDR3 runs to 15 residues. V dropped 7 bases and J dropped 0 bases, with 10 bases sitting between them. The CDR3 sequence: CASTPGNSGANVLTF. The CDR3 coding sequence is TGTGCCAGCACCCCTGGGAACTCTGGGGCCAACGTCCTGACTTTC.

This clonotype has only a few counts. The genes are TRBV7-2 and TRBJ2-3; 10 nucleotides align to TRBD2. The trim removed 6 bases at V and 4 bases at J, leaving 7 bases unmatched. Germline V gives CDR1 SGHTA, CDR2 FQGNSA. This CDR3 comprises 15 residues. As DNA, the CDR3 is TGTGCCAGCAGGTCGACTAGCGGGTATCCAGATACGCAGTATTTT. Its translation: CASRSTSGYPDTQYF.

To note about this clonotype: A much bigger clone sits one base away, suggesting this may be a read error. The rearrangement uses TRBV18 and TRBJ2-5; perhaps TRBD1 as D (5 bases). Germline values: CDR1 KGHSH, CDR2 LQKENI. The CDR3 loop spans 12 amino acids. In nucleotides, the CDR3 is TGTGCCAGGTCACCTGGGGCAGAGACCCAGTACTTC. Encoded protein: CARSPGAETQYF.

This clonotype was found a few times. V is TRBV4-1 and J is TRBJ2-7; the match to TRBD2 covers 8 bases. This CDR3 has 15 residues. J gave up 3 bases and V 0 bases, and 4 bases lay outside the gene matches. Germline V CDR1 and CDR2: MGHRA, YSYEKL. CDR3 residues: CASSQERGVYYEQYF. The DNA for the CDR3 is TGCGCCAGCAGCCAAGAGCGGGGGGTTTACTACGAGCAGTACTTC.

This clonotype was seen at least ten times. The genes are TRBV5-1 and TRBJ2-1; 7 bases are shared with TRBD1. The junction had 12 bases not matched to a gene; V was cut back by 5 bases and J by 4 bases. This CDR3 comprises 16 residues. CDR1 and CDR2 from the germline V gene are SGHRS and YFSETQ. The CDR3 nucleotides read TGCGCCAGCAGACCCCGACAGGGAAATGGATACAATGAGCAGTTCTTC. Encoded protein: CASRPRQGNGYNEQFF.

In this sample, this clonotype turned up many times. The rearrangement joins TRBV9 to TRBJ2-1, with TRBD1 matching 10 bases. This CDR3 comprises 18 residues. J was trimmed by 11 bases and V by 4 bases; bases with no gene match: 21. CDR1 SGDLS and CDR2 YYNGEE come from the germline V gene. For the CDR3, the DNA is TGTGCCAGCAGCTCCGGGACAGGGGTCGGCCGGTTCCTGGGAAAGCAGTTCTTC. This translates into CASSSGTGVGRFLGKQFF.

The rearrangement joins TRBV7-9 to TRBJ1-1; maybe TRBD1 (5 bases). The ends were cut back, 4 bases at V and 3 bases at J, with 18 bases in the middle. From germline, CDR1 is SEHNR and CDR2 FQNEAQ (reference sequence). There are 16 residues in the CDR3. As DNA, the CDR3 is TGTGCCAGCAGCTCCCCTCGATTGGGGCGGGACACTGAAGCTTTCTTT. Translating it yields CASSSPRLGRDTEAFF.

This clonotype was seen at least ten times. The rearrangement links TRBV3-1 to TRBJ2-5, with D perhaps matching TRBD1 (7 bases). Trimming pared 4 bases from V and 3 bases from J, leaving 21 bases between. This CDR3 region has 17 residues. Germline V gene sequence: CDR1 LGHDT, CDR2 YNNKEL (reference sequence). DNA for the CDR3: TGTGCCAGCAGCCCTCCGGGACTCCAGGGGGGCAAAGAGACCCAGTACTTC. Its protein is CASSPPGLQGGKETQYF.

This chain joins TRBV4-3 and TRBJ2-7, with D uncertain. V was pared by 1 base and J by 0 bases, with 13 bases between. The CDR3 length is 16 residues. Per germline, CDR1 LGHNA and CDR2 YSLEER. In DNA, the CDR3 is TGCGCCAGCAGCCAAGGAGCAGCGCTATTCTCCTACGAGCAGTACTTC. This translates into CASSQGAALFSYEQYF.

The rearrangement uses TRBV24-1 and TRBJ2-5; 10 nucleotides agree with TRBD2. Germline V lookup: CDR1 KGHDR, CDR2 SFDVKD. The CDR3 has 14 amino acids. V lost 4 bases and J lost 4; bases outside the gene matches: 2. The CDR3 coding sequence is TGTGCCACCAGTGACAGCGGGAGGGGAGAGACCCAGTACTTC. Translated, it gives CATSDSGRGETQYF.

This clonotype was seen a few times. The chain links TRBV6-5 to TRBJ2-4; D gene ambiguous. V was cut by 0 bases and J by 3 bases, with 15 bases left in between. The CDR3 consists of 17 residues. Germline values: CDR1 MNHEY, CDR2 SVGAGI. The CDR3 sequence: CASSYSLKGFGKNIQYF. The CDR3 DNA reads as TGTGCCAGCAGTTACTCGTTGAAGGGCTTTGGCAAAAACATTCAGTACTTC.

The genes are TRBV27 and TRBJ1-5, with D possibly matching TRBD1 (5 bases). Trimming pared 6 bases from V and 0 bases from J, leaving 12 bases between. This CDR3 is built from 15 residues. Germline values: CDR1 MNHEY, CDR2 SMNVEV (reference sequence). CDR3 nucleotide sequence: TGTGCCAGCAGCTCCGGGGGATATAGCAATCAGCCCCAGCATTTT. Amino acids: CASSSGGYSNQPQHF.

This clonotype has a count of ten or more. This sequence joins TRBV7-2 and TRBJ1-2, with D hard to call. V shed 7 bases and J shed 2 bases, with 17 bases lying between them. From germline, CDR1 is SGHTA and CDR2 FQGNSA. The CDR3 consists of 15 residues. CDR3 amino acids: CASTPIGNRNYGYTF. Written as DNA, the CDR3 is TGTGCCAGCACCCCGATAGGGAACAGAAACTATGGCTACACCTTC.

This clonotype was detected ten times or more. This chain joins TRBV5-1 and TRBJ1-3, with 7 bases fitting TRBD1. CDR1 and CDR2 (germline): SGHRS, YFSETQ. Unmatched junction bases numbered 19, after V lost 4 bases and J lost 0 bases. There are 20 residues in the CDR3. CDR3 protein: CASSRIPGQEASFSGNTIYF. The CDR3 DNA sequence: TGCGCCAGCAGCAGAATCCCCGGACAGGAGGCGTCGTTCTCTGGAAACACCATATATTTT.